The rows below give T cell receptor beta chains drawn from one sample of a study of blood T cell repertoires in COVID-19. Assay used: immunoSEQ multiplex PCR; TCRdb lists only in-frame clones, some missing. The profile shows 150,000 to 180,000 clones, roughly 84% of them singletons. The sample consisted of peripheral blood. The receptor set was obtained from a man in his 60s with COVID-19, enrolled during active disease. CDR3s include the opening cysteine and the closing phenylalanine or tryptophan. A D gene is named only where the DNA matches it firmly. Size is omitted from some rows. Given values are once, few, many or a class for expanded clones.

TRBD1,TRBJ2-5,-,TRBV6-2/TRBV6-3,CASSYPMTGRETQYF,TGTGCCAGCAGTTACCCCATGACAGGGCGGGAGACCCAGTACTTC
-,TRBJ1-2,-,TRBV12-3/TRBV12-4,CASSLQGNYGYTF,TGTGCCAGCAGTTTACAGGGGAACTATGGCTACACCTTC
TRBD1,TRBJ1-2,few,TRBV11-2,CASSLGGGAVNYGYTF,TGTGCCAGCAGCTTAGGAGGGGGCGCAGTTAACTATGGCTACACCTTC
-,TRBJ2-4,-,TRBV6-6,CASREQKNLAKNIQYF,TGTGCCAGCAGGGAACAGAAAAATCTAGCCAAAAACATTCAGTACTTC
-,TRBJ1-2,-,TRBV28,CASSLSAGINYGYTF,TGTGCCAGCAGTTTATCGGCAGGGATTAACTATGGCTACACCTTC
TRBD2,TRBJ2-7,-,TRBV10-1,CASNWKALAGENYEQYF,TGCGCCAGCAACTGGAAAGCACTAGCGGGGGAGAACTACGAGCAGTACTTC
-,TRBJ1-4,-,TRBV30,CAWSVQAGNNEKLFF,TGTGCCTGGAGTGTACAGGCAGGGAATAATGAAAAACTGTTTTTT
TRBD2,TRBJ2-7,few,TRBV5-1,CASSRAGDREQYF,TGCGCCAGCAGCCGGGCGGGGGACCGGGAGCAGTACTTC
-,TRBJ2-5,-,TRBV5-1,CASSLGQGGETQYF,TGCGCCAGCAGCTTGGGTCAAGGGGGAGAGACCCAGTACTTC
TRBD1,TRBJ1-6,once,TRBV9,CASSVRDRVDSPLHF,TGTGCCAGCAGCGTACGGGACAGGGTAGATTCACCCCTCCACTTT
-,TRBJ2-7,-,TRBV27,CASSSAQGPGYEQYF,TGTGCCAGCAGTTCAGCCCAGGGGCCGGGATACGAGCAGTACTTC
-,TRBJ2-7,-,TRBV10-3,CAISELYEQYF,TGTGCCATCAGTGAGCTCTACGAGCAGTACTTC
-,TRBJ2-3,-,TRBV18,CASFLLFTDTQYF,TGTGCCAGCTTTTTACTGTTCACAGATACGCAGTATTTT
TRBD1,TRBJ1-1,once,TRBV5-5,CASSSQGQLNTEAFF,TGTGCCAGCAGCTCACAGGGACAGTTGAACACTGAAGCTTTCTTT
TRBD2,TRBJ2-7,-,TRBV5-1,CASSETSGRLVQYF,TGCGCCAGCAGCGAAACTAGCGGGAGGCTTGTGCAGTACTTC
-,TRBJ1-1,-,TRBV28,CASRRDRNWNTEAFF,TGTGCCAGCAGGCGCGACAGAAATTGGAACACTGAAGCTTTCTTT
-,TRBJ2-7,-,TRBV7-9,CASSLGGQSSYEQYF,TGTGCCAGCAGCTTAGGTGGACAGTCCTCCTACGAGCAGTACTTC
-,TRBJ1-4,-,TRBV6-5,CASSLQGREKLFF,TGTGCCAGCAGTCTGCAGGGAAGGGAAAAACTGTTTTTT
-,TRBJ1-6,-,TRBV6-1,CASSDRGAAPLHF,TGTGCCAGCAGTGACAGGGGAGCGGCACCCCTCCACTTT
-,TRBJ1-2,-,TRBV25-1,CASSESIQAVYGYTF,TGTGCCAGCAGTGAATCTATCCAGGCTGTCTATGGCTACACCTTC
-,TRBJ2-7,few,TRBV7-2,CASSLVLNEQYF,TGTGCCAGCAGCTTAGTGTTAAACGAGCAGTACTTC
TRBD1,TRBJ1-6,-,TRBV19,CASSNSGGSRNSPLHF,TGTGCCAGTAGTAATTCAGGGGGTTCCAGGAATTCACCCCTCCACTTT
-,TRBJ2-1,-,TRBV20-1,CSGSGDEQFF,TGCAGTGGCTCGGGAGATGAGCAGTTCTTC
-,TRBJ1-5,-,TRBV18,CASSPTDGGQSGRNQPQHF,TGTGCCAGCTCACCAACCGACGGGGGGCAATCGGGTCGCAATCAGCCCCAGCATTTT
TRBD1,TRBJ1-2,-,TRBV7-9,CASSLETGDYGYTF,TGTGCCAGCAGCTTAGAAACAGGGGACTATGGCTACACCTTC
-,TRBJ2-7,-,TRBV9,CASNAGDRSYERYF,TGTGCCAGCAACGCAGGGGATCGCTCCTACGAGCGGTACTTC
TRBD1,TRBJ2-1,-,TRBV7-6,CASSLGAAGGGEQFF,TGTGCCAGCAGCTTAGGAGCGGCAGGGGGTGGTGAGCAGTTCTTC